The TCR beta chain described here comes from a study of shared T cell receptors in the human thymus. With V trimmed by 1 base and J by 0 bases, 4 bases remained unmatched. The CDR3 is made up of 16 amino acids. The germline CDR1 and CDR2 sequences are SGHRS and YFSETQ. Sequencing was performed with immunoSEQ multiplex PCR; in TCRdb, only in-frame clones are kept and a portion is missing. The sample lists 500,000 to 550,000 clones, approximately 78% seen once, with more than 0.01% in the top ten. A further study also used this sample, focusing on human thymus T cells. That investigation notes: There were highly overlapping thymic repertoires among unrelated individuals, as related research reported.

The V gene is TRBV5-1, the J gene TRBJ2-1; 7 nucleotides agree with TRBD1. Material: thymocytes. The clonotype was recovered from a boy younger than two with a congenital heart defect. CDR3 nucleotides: TGCGCCAGCAGCTTGTCAAACAGGGGCTCCTACAATGAGCAGTTCTTC. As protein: CASSLSNRGSYNEQFF.